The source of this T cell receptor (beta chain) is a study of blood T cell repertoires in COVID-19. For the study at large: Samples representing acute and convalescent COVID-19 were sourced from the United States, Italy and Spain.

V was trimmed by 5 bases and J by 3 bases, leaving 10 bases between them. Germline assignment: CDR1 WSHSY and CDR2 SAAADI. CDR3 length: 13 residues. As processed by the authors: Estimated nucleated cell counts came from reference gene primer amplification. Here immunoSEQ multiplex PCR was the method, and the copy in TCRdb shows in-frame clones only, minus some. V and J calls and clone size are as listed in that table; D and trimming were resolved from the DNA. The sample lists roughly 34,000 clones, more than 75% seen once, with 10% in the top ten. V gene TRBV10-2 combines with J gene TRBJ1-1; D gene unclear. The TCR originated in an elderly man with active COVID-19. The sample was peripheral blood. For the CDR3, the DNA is TGCGCCAGCAGTTTGGGCCTGGACACTGAAGCTTTCTTT. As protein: CASSLGLDTEAFF.